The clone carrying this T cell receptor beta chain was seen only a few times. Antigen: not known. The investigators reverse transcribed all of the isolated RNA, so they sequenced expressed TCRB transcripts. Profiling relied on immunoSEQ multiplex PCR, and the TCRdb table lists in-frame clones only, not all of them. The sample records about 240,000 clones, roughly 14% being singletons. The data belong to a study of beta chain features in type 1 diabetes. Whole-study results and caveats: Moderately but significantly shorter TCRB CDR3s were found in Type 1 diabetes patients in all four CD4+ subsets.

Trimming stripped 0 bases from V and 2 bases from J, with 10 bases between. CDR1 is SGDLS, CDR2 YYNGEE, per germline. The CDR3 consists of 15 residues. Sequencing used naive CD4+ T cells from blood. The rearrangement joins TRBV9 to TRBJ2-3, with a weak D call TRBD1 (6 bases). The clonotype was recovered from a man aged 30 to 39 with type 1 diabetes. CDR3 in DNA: TGTGCCAGCAGCGTAGGACAGGAGGACACAGATACGCAGTATTTT. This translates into CASSVGQEDTDTQYF. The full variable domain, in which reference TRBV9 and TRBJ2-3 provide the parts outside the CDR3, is DSGVTQTPKHLITATGQRVTLRCSPRSGDLSVYWYQQSLDQGLQFLIQYYNGEERAKGNILERFSAQQFPDLHSELNLSSLELGDSALYFCASSVGQEDTDTQYFGPGTRLTVL.